Here is one T cell receptor beta chain with its context. Its antigen is currently unknown. Assay used: immunoSEQ multiplex PCR; TCRdb lists only in-frame clones, some missing. The profile covers 150,000 to 200,000 clones, with around 94% appearing a single time and over 0.7% taken by the ten largest. The data originate from a study of T cell responses to AZD1222 COVID-19 vaccine. About the research overall: Second-dose groups at about 4 or about 12 weeks were pooled. Study results and caveats: With dominance at 160-218 and 743-854, vaccine-associated CD4 TCRs spanned spike. Spike-specific TCR breadth and depth both grew after two AZD1222 doses. Donor demographics were predominantly white British with a female majority; clonal diversity may be underestimated.

Germline-derived CDR1 and CDR2 are KGHSH and LQKENI. V was clipped by 3 bases and J by 0 bases; unmatched bases: 6. CDR3 length: 17 residues. This sequence was found in an adult in good health. The rearrangement joins TRBV18 to TRBJ2-2; TRBD1 aligns across 8 bases. The material was peripheral blood, obtained on day 0 of AZD1222 vaccination. The CDR3 protein is CASSPNRGNANTGELFF. CDR3 bases: TGTGCCAGCTCACCGAACAGGGGGAACGCGAACACCGGGGAGCTGTTTTTT.